Listed here are 6 T cell receptor beta chains from one sample, sequenced in a study of cytomegalovirus exposure and HLA in healthy donors. Both 60 Vbeta primers and 13 Jbeta primers went into the PCR. Libraries were prepared by immunoSEQ multiplex PCR; TCRdb keeps only in-frame clonotypes and omits some of them. Of 150,000 to 200,000 clones in the sample, around 78% are singletons; the top ten hold 0.9% to 1.1%. The source material was PBMCs. The receptors were sampled from a woman in her thirties or forties in good health and CMV-seronegative.

V gene TRBV9 combines with J gene TRBJ2-3, with D perhaps matching TRBD2 (5 bases). This CDR3 comprises 15 residues. The germline CDR1 and CDR2 sequences are SGDLS and YYNGEE. V dropped 0 bases and J dropped 2 bases, with 10 bases sitting between them. CDR3: CASSVVSGSTDTQYF. As DNA, the CDR3 is TGTGCCAGCAGCGTAGTGTCGGGATCCACAGATACGCAGTATTTT. Complete variable domain (other parts from reference TRBV9 and TRBJ2-3): DSGVTQTPKHLITATGQRVTLRCSPRSGDLSVYWYQQSLDQGLQFLIQYYNGEERAKGNILERFSAQQFPDLHSELNLSSLELGDSALYFCASSVVSGSTDTQYFGPGTRLTVL.

This chain's CDR3 is CASPLTRCRENEQFF. The CDR3 DNA reads TGTGCCAGCCCTCTTACCCGGTGTCGAGAAAATGAGCAGTTCTTC. The V and J genes are TRBV28 and TRBJ2-1; D gene ambiguous. CDR1 MDHEN and CDR2 SYDVKM come from the germline V gene. CDR3 length: 15 amino acids. V was trimmed by 8 bases and J by 7 bases, leaving 21 bases between them.

The rearrangement uses TRBV4-2 and TRBJ2-7, with TRBD1 as a possible D gene (5 bases). Trimming took off 1 base at V and 4 bases at J, with 14 bases between the two ends. Germline values: CDR1 LGHNA, CDR2 YNFKEQ. The CDR3 consists of 15 residues. The CDR3 DNA reads as TGTGCCAGCAGCCAAGTTGACAGTACCGGATACGAGCAGTACTTC. Its translation: CASSQVDSTGYEQYF.

This sequence joins TRBV2 and TRBJ2-4; D possibly corresponds to TRBD2 (5 bases). Germline lookup yields CDR1 SNHLY and CDR2 FYNNEI. The CDR3 has 13 amino acids. The V gene lost 10 bases and the J gene lost 5 bases, with 15 bases spanning the gap. The CDR3 DNA is TGTGCCACCCGTCCGGGGTGGGAAAACATTCAGTACTTC. It encodes CATRPGWENIQYF.

The V call is TRBV30, the J call TRBJ2-2, with 8 bases identical to TRBD2. There are 17 residues in the CDR3. Germline-derived CDR1 and CDR2 are GTSNPN and SVGIG (reference sequence). V lost 8 bases and J lost 5; bases outside the gene matches: 19. CDR3 residues: CAGTGTSLLSRTGELFF. In nucleotides, the CDR3 is TGTGCCGGGACCGGGACTAGTCTATTGTCTAGGACCGGGGAGCTGTTTTTT.

This clone was detected only a few times. This chain links TRBV9 with TRBJ2-3, with D unclear. Looked up from germline, CDR1 is SGDLS and CDR2 is YYNGEE. CDR3 length: 15 residues. V dropped 3 bases and J dropped 0 bases, with 11 bases sitting between them. The CDR3 sequence: CASSAPTLSTDTQYF. In nucleotides, the CDR3 is TGTGCCAGCAGCGCTCCGACACTTAGCACAGATACGCAGTATTTT.